The 15 T cell receptor beta chains presented below share a single source sample, sequenced in a study of blood T cell repertoires in COVID-19. The assay was immunoSEQ multiplex PCR, and TCRdb's table has in-frame clones only and misses some. The table has fewer than 110,000 clones, about four fifths seen once. Source material: peripheral blood. Receptor source: a human donor in a cohort sampled during active COVID-19.

The rearrangement links TRBV6-5 to TRBJ2-7; 8 bases match TRBD1. CDR1 and CDR2 from the germline V gene are MNHEY and SVGAGI. After removal of 7 bases from V and 5 bases from J, the junction contained 4 bases not matched to a gene. This CDR3 contains 12 residues. CDR3 bases: TGTGCCAGCACGGACAGGGCGAACGAGCAGTACTTC. It encodes CASTDRANEQYF.

This chain uses TRBV7-2 with TRBJ2-2; D ambiguous. The V and J ends lost 8 bases and 7 bases respectively, with 14 bases between them. This CDR3 has 13 amino acids. Per the germline V gene, CDR1 is SGHTA and CDR2 is FQGNSA. This CDR3 reads CASGSMRHGELFF. The DNA of the CDR3 is TGTGCCAGCGGATCCATGCGGCACGGGGAGCTGTTTTTT.

V is TRBV5-1 and J is TRBJ2-3, with D hard to call. The V end lost 0 bases, the J end lost 2 bases, and 10 bases lay between the germline ends. This CDR3 has 15 amino acids. Per germline, CDR1 SGHRS and CDR2 YFSETQ. CDR3 protein: CASSLEVSPTDTQYF. As DNA, the CDR3 is TGCGCCAGCAGCTTGGAGGTTAGCCCCACAGATACGCAGTATTTT.

The chain combines TRBV7-2 with TRBJ2-2; 8 positions match TRBD2. Trimming cost V 2 bases and J 5 bases; bases outside gene matches: 7. Per the germline V gene, CDR1 is SGHTA and CDR2 is FQGNSA. This CDR3 is 16 amino acids long. CDR3: CASSLSTGGLTGELFF. CDR3 bases: TGTGCCAGCAGCTTATCGACGGGAGGGCTAACCGGGGAGCTGTTTTTT.

This chain links TRBV10-3 with TRBJ2-7; 7 nucleotides match TRBD1. Germline loops: CDR1 ENHRY, CDR2 SYGVKD. The CDR3 consists of 13 residues. Losses at the gene ends were 5 bases for V and 4 bases for J; bases not matched to a gene: 5. The CDR3 nucleotides read TGTGCCATCAGTCGACAGGGTGGGTACGAGCAGTACTTC. Translating it yields CAISRQGGYEQYF.

The chain links TRBV19 to TRBJ2-2, with 12 bases identical to TRBD2. The V segment lost 5 bases and the J segment 6 bases; nucleotides outside the gene matches: 7. This CDR3 has 16 amino acids. Germline V CDR1 and CDR2: LNHDA, SQIVND (reference sequence). The CDR3 loop is CASSGLAGGPAGELFF. The CDR3 bases are TGTGCCAGTAGTGGTCTAGCGGGAGGGCCGGCCGGGGAGCTGTTTTTT. The full variable domain, rest sourced from reference TRBV19 and TRBJ2-2, is DGGITQSPKYLFRKEGQNVTLSCEQNLNHDAMYWYRQDPGQGLRLIYYSQIVNDFQKGDIAEGYSVSREKKESFPLTVTSAQKNPTAFYLCASSGLAGGPAGELFFGEGSRLTVL.

The gene calls are TRBV30 and TRBJ2-1; perhaps TRBD2 as D (5 bases). This CDR3 has 13 residues. Germline V gene lookup returns CDR1 GTSNPN and CDR2 SVGIG (reference sequence). V was cut by 5 bases and J by 3 bases, with 11 bases left in between. The CDR3 region is CAWADAGYNEQFF. The DNA of the CDR3 is TGTGCCTGGGCTGACGCGGGCTACAATGAGCAGTTCTTC.

The chain has TRBV20-1 and TRBJ1-1; 8 nucleotides line up with TRBD1. J gave up 1 base and V 3 bases, and 7 bases lay outside the gene matches. Germline CDR1 and CDR2: DFQATT and SNEGSKA (reference sequence). There are 15 residues in the CDR3. CDR3 nucleotide sequence: TGCAGTGCTAGTGGCGGACAGGGCGCGAACACTGAAGCTTTCTTT. It is translated as CSASGGQGANTEAFF.

The chain recombines TRBV6-2 or TRBV6-3 with TRBJ1-1; D unresolved. The CDR3 has 12 amino acids. The germline CDR1 and CDR2 sequences are MNHEY and SVGEGT. V shed 3 bases and J shed 5 bases, with 7 bases lying between them. The chain's CDR3 is CASSYRVTEAFF. CDR3 nucleotides: TGTGCCAGCAGTTATCGGGTAACTGAAGCTTTCTTT.

The chain carries TRBV27 and TRBJ1-5, with 10 nucleotides matching TRBD1. Germline values: CDR1 MNHEY, CDR2 SMNVEV (reference sequence). The CDR3 runs 15 residues. V shed 5 bases and J 2 bases; nucleotides not matched to a gene: 3. CDR3 nucleotides: TGTGCCAGCAGTCGGGGGACAGGGGGCAATCAGCCCCAGCATTTT. This translates into CASSRGTGGNQPQHF.

This clone turned up a few times. This chain uses TRBV6-2 or TRBV6-3 with TRBJ2-7; 7 nucleotides match TRBD2. This CDR3 contains 13 residues. From germline, CDR1 is MNHEY and CDR2 SVGEGT. With 5 bases clipped from V and 0 bases from J, the junction kept 1 base outside the gene matches. CDR3 loop: CASSRTSSYEQYV. CDR3 DNA sequence: TGTGCCAGCAGTCGGACTAGCTCCTACGAGCAGTACGTC.

The rearrangement joins TRBV28 to TRBJ1-1; 7 bases fit TRBD1. V lost 4 bases to trimming and J lost 4 bases; unmatched junction nucleotides: 12. The CDR3 spans 16 residues. Germline assignment: CDR1 MDHEN and CDR2 SYDVKM. CDR3 sequence: CASSSTDRVQGTEAFF. The CDR3 DNA follows: TGTGCCAGCAGTTCCACCGACAGGGTTCAAGGCACTGAAGCTTTCTTT.

The chain is built from TRBV28 and TRBJ1-2; D uncertain. The V end lost 5 bases, the J end lost 3 bases, and 13 bases lay between the germline ends. There are 14 residues in the CDR3. Germline V gives CDR1 MDHEN, CDR2 SYDVKM. The CDR3: CASSTSPTYYGYTF. The CDR3 DNA sequence: TGTGCCAGCAGTACCTCCCCCACATACTATGGCTACACCTTC.

The rearrangement uses TRBV3-1 (or the pseudogene TRBV3-2) and TRBJ2-3; no clear D. The CDR3 has 13 residues. Germline V lookup: CDR1 LGHDT, CDR2 YNNKEL (reference sequence). Deletions cut 4 bases from V and 0 bases from J, with 5 bases between. The CDR3 reads CASSRDSTDTQYF. In DNA, the CDR3 is TGTGCCAGCAGCCGCGATAGCACAGATACGCAGTATTTT.

The chain couples TRBV2 to TRBJ1-1; 9 positions agree with TRBD1. There are 14 residues in the CDR3. The germline gives CDR1 SNHLY, CDR2 FYNNEI. V trimming: 7 bases; J trimming: 4 bases; junction bases outside the gene matches: 7. CDR3 sequence: CASNYRGRGTEAFF. DNA of the CDR3: TGTGCCAGCAATTACAGGGGGCGCGGCACTGAAGCTTTCTTT. Full variable domain (rest looked up from reference TRBV2 and TRBJ1-1): EPEVTQTPSHQVTQMGQEVILRCVPISNHLYFYWYRQILGQKVEFLVSFYNNEISEKSEIFDDQFSVERPDGSNFTLKIRSTKLEDSAMYFCASNYRGRGTEAFFGQGTRLTVV.